The entry that follows covers one T cell receptor beta chain sequence. Its matching antigen is unknown. This specimen belongs to a study of type 1 regulatory T cells. MiXCR, applied by TCRdb to the reads, yields one record per CDR3 protein. The sample has 65,000 to 80,000 distinct CDR3 sequences; about a fifth are singletons. Findings and limits, study-wide: Compared with non-Tr1 cells, Tr1 cells showed a narrower TCR repertoire.

There are 15 residues in the CDR3. The V gene's germline CDR1 is SGHRS and CDR2 YFSETQ. V lost 1 base to trimming and J lost 1 base, with 11 bases between them. Material for sequencing was cultured type 1 regulatory T (Tr1) cells, either the whole culture or a sorted fraction (not recorded which). The origin of this receptor is a human donor in good health. This chain connects TRBV5-1 to TRBJ1-1; no clear D. This CDR3 is CASSLNLGGNTEAFF. In DNA, the CDR3 is TGCGCCAGCAGCTTGAATCTTGGCGGGAACACTGAAGCTTTCTTT.